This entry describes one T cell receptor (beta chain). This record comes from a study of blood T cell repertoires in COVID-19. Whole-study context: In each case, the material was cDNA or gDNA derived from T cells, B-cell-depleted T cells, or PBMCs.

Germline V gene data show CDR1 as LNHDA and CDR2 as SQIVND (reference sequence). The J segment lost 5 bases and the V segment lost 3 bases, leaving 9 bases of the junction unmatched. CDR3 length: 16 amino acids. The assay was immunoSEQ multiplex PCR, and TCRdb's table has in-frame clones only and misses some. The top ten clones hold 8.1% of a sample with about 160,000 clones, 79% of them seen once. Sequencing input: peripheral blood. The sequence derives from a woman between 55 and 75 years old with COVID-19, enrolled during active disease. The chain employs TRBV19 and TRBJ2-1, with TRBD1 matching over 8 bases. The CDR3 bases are TGTGCCAGTAGTATCCCCGCAGGGGGCACGAACAATGAGCAGTTCTTC. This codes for CASSIPAGGTNNEQFF.